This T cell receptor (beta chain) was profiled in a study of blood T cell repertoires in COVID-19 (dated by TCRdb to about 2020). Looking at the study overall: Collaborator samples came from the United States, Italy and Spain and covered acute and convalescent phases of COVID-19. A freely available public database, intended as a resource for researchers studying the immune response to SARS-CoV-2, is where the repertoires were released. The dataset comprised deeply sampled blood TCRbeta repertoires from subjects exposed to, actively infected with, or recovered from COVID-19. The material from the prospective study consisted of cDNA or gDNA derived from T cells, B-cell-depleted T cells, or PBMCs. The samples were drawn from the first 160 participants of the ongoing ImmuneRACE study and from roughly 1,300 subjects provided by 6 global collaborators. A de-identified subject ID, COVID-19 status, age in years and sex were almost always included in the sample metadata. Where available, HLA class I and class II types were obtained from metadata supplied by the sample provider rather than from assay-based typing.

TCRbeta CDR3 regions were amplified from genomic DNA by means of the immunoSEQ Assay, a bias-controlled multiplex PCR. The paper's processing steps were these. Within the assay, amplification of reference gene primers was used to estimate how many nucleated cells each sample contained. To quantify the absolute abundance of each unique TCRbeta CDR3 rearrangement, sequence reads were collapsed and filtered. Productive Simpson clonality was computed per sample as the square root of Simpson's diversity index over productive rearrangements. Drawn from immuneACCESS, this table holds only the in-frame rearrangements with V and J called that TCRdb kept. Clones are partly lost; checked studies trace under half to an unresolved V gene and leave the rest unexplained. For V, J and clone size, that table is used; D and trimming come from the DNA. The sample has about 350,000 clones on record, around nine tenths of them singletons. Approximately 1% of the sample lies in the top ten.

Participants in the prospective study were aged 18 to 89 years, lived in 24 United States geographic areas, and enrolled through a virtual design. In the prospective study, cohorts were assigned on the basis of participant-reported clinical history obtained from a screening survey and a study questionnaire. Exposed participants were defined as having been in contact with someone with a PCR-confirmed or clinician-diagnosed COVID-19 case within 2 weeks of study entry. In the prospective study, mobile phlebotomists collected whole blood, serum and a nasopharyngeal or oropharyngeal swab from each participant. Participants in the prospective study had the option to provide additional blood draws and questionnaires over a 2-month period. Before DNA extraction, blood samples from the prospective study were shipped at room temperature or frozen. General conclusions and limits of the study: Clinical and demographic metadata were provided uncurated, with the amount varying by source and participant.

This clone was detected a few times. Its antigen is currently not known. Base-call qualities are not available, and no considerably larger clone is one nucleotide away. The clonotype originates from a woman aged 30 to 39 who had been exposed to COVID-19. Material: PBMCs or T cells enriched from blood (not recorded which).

The nucleotides read TGTGCCAGCAGCCCCCTTTCCAGTTCGGGGACAGAATTTTCAGAGACCCAGTACTTC. Translated, it gives CASSPLSSSGTEFSETQYF. The chain is assembled from TRBV5-8 and TRBJ2-5; 7 bases in between match TRBD1. CDR1 and CDR2 are drawn from the germline V gene: SGHTS, YDEGEE. Counted from cysteine to phenylalanine, this CDR3 has 19 amino acids. The DNA shown is the 57-base CDR3, in frame from base 1. Here V drops 4 bases and J drops 4 bases, and the junction holds 22 bases not matched to any gene.